This passage covers 15 T cell receptor delta chains from one sample sequenced in a study of gamma-delta chains in newborns, infants, children. TCRdb reprocessed the reads through CATT. Among approximately 12,000 delta-chain clones listed, about 8.6% were seen once. The sample taken for sequencing was blood. These receptors came from a child who was a newborn, infant or young child, either healthy, febrile or measles-vaccinated (not recorded which).

This clone has a handful of counts. CDR3 sequence: CACDTLLTGGARPSTDKLIF. The CDR3 DNA sequence: TGTGCCTGTGACACCCTCTTAACTGGGGGAGCTCGACCCAGCACCGATAAACTCATCTTT. The chain has TRDV2 and TRDJ1; 9 bases are a match to TRDD3. Unmatched junction bases numbered 17, after V lost 0 bases and J lost 1 base. CDR1 GEAIGNYY and CDR2 EKD come from the germline V gene. The CDR3 has 20 residues.

This clone was observed a handful of times. The V call is TRDV2, the J call TRDJ1, with 11 bases matching TRDD3. Germline V CDR1 and CDR2: GEAIGNYY, EKD. The CDR3 covers 15 residues. The J segment lost 2 bases and the V segment lost 5 bases, leaving 6 bases of the junction unmatched. The CDR3 region is CACVPLGDTTDKLIF. In DNA form, the CDR3 reads TGTGCCTGTGTCCCCTTGGGGGATACGACCGATAAACTCATCTTT.

This rearrangement joins TRDV2 to TRDJ1; D might be TRDD3 (6 bases). The CDR3 totals 18 residues. V was trimmed by 3 bases and J by 3 bases, leaving 25 bases between them. The germline V gene has CDR1 GEAIGNYY and CDR2 EKD. The CDR3 DNA sequence: TGTGCCTGTGACGTGATTAGATACGGGCATACGCAGGCCGATAAACTCATCTTT. Protein: CACDVIRYGHTQADKLIF.

In its sample, this clone was seen a few times. The chain is built from TRDV2 and TRDJ1; 8 positions match TRDD3. Germline V CDR1 and CDR2: GEAIGNYY, EKD. Losses at the gene ends were 4 bases for V and 1 base for J; bases not matched to a gene: 10. The CDR3 extends over 16 amino acids. This CDR3 is CACDALGIPTTDKLIF. The DNA for the CDR3 is TGTGCCTGTGATGCCCTGGGGATACCAACCACCGATAAACTCATCTTT.

This clone was detected a few times. This chain uses TRDV2 with TRDJ3, with D tentatively TRDD3 (6 bases). This CDR3 is 19 amino acids long. V lost 2 bases and J lost 0, with 16 bases in between. CDR1 and CDR2 from the germline V gene are GEAIGNYY and EKD. As DNA, the CDR3 is TGTGCCTGTGACAACGTCGGAAGGGATAACTCCTGGGACACCCGACAGATGTTTTTC. The encoded protein is CACDNVGRDNSWDTRQMFF.

Concerning this clone: Other DNA sequences in the sample encode the same CDR3. The chain uses TRDV2 and TRDJ1; D not certain. Germline V CDR1 and CDR2: GEAIGNYY, EKD. V lost 0 bases and J lost 2, with 12 bases in between. The CDR3 totals 15 residues. This chain's CDR3 is CACDTVGGGTDKLIF. CDR3 DNA: TGTGCCTGTGACACCGTCGGAGGAGGGACCGATAAACTCATCTTT.

CDR3 coding DNA: TGTGCCTGTGACACTGTTTCGGGACTCGATAAACTCATCTTT. Residues: CACDTVSGLDKLIF. This rearrangement joins TRDV2 to TRDJ1; D gene uncertain. V lost 1 base and J lost 4, with 12 bases in between. Germline CDR1 reads GEAIGNYY; CDR2 reads EKD. CDR3 size: 14 residues.

As concerns this clone: The sample has other DNA sequences that encode this CDR3 too. The chain recombines TRDV2 with TRDJ1; TRDD3 matches at 9 bases. Losses at the gene ends were 3 bases for V and 3 bases for J; bases not matched to a gene: 10. This CDR3 is 16 amino acids long. Germline assignment: CDR1 GEAIGNYY and CDR2 EKD. CDR3 residues: CACDGLGDRWPDKLIF. CDR3 nucleotides: TGTGCCTGTGACGGATTGGGGGATAGATGGCCCGATAAACTCATCTTT.

This clone was found a few times. The chain is built from TRDV2 and TRDJ1; D is uncertain. V shed 1 base and J shed 7 bases, with 18 bases lying between them. The CDR3 is made up of 15 amino acids. Germline-derived CDR1 and CDR2 are GEAIGNYY and EKD. This CDR3 reads CACDTIQPGSGKLIF. The CDR3 bases are TGTGCCTGTGACACTATACAGCCAGGGAGCGGTAAACTCATCTTT.

This clone was seen a few times. V gene TRDV2 combines with J gene TRDJ3; 11 bases agree with TRDD3. Losses at the gene ends were 0 bases for V and 0 bases for J; bases not matched to a gene: 12. The germline V gene has CDR1 GEAIGNYY and CDR2 EKD. This CDR3 is built from 22 residues. The CDR3: CACDTVALGDTPSSWDTRQMFF. The CDR3 DNA reads TGTGCCTGTGACACCGTGGCCCTGGGGGATACTCCCAGCTCCTGGGACACCCGACAGATGTTTTTC.

The V and J genes are TRDV2 and TRDJ1, with 10 nucleotides matching TRDD3. In germline, CDR1 is GEAIGNYY, CDR2 EKD. This CDR3 is built from 15 residues. With 0 bases clipped from V and 4 bases from J, the junction kept 4 bases outside the gene matches. The CDR3 DNA sequence: TGTGCCTGTGACACCGTGGGGGATACAGACGATAAACTCATCTTT. Amino acids: CACDTVGDTDDKLIF.

This clone was found a few times. This chain joins TRDV2 and TRDJ1, with 13 bases matching TRDD3. V lost 3 bases and J lost 1; bases outside the gene matches: 13. The CDR3 length is 19 residues. Germline CDR1 is GEAIGNYY and CDR2 is EKD. CDR3 loop: CACDPITGGYASFTDKLIF. In nucleotides, the CDR3 is TGTGCCTGTGACCCAATTACTGGGGGATACGCTAGTTTCACCGATAAACTCATCTTT.

This chain connects TRDV2 to TRDJ1; 8 bases are a match to TRDD3. The ends lost 0 bases at V and 4 bases at J; junction bases unmatched: 15. From germline, CDR1 is GEAIGNYY and CDR2 EKD. The CDR3 has 18 residues. DNA for the CDR3: TGTGCCTGTGACACCCTTAGGCTGGGGGAGACGCGCGGCGATAAACTCATCTTT. This codes for CACDTLRLGETRGDKLIF.

This clone was seen a handful of times. The gene calls are TRDV2 and TRDJ2; 9 bases align to TRDD3. Germline values: CDR1 GEAIGNYY, CDR2 EKD. J was trimmed by 1 base and V by 1 base; bases with no gene match: 6. This CDR3 has 17 amino acids. The CDR3 loop reads CACDTLVLGDLTAQLFF. For the CDR3, the DNA is TGTGCCTGTGACACTCTTGTACTGGGGGATTTGACAGCACAACTCTTCTTT.

This clone has more than one count but fewer than ten. The CDR3 is CALGVPAPLHWGLSDKLIF. The DNA of the CDR3 is TGTGCTCTTGGGGTACCGGCACCCCTTCACTGGGGCTTAAGCGATAAACTCATCTTT. V and J are TRDV1 and TRDJ1, with 7 nucleotides matching TRDD3. Germline CDR1 TSWWSYY, CDR2 QGS. The CDR3 spans 19 residues. The junction had 21 bases not matched to a gene; V was cut back by 4 bases and J by 4 bases.